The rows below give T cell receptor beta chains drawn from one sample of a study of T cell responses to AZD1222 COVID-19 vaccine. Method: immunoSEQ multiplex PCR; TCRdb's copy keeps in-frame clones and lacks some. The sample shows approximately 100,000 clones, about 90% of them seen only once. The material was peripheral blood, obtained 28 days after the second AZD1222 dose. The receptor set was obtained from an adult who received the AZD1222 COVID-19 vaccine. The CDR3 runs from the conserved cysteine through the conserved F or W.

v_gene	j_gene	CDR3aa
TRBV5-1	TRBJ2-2	CASSLLTARANTGELFF
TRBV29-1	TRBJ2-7	CSVGSSYEQYF
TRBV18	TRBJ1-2	CASSPPLGPGYGYTF
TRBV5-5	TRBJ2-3	CASTPLEGTDTQYF
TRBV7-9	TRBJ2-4	CASSPTTGGKNIQYF
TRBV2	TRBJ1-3	CASSEGVAGNTIYF
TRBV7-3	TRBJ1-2	CASSPGQGVIYGYTF
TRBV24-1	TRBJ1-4	CATSDHGQGGTNEKLFF
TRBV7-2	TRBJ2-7	CASSSLPSYEQYF
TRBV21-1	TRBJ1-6	CASSPNLRQGESPLHF
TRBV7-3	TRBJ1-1	CASSLGEAGTEAFF
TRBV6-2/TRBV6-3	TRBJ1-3	CASSFAGLYGNTIYF
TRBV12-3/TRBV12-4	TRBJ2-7	CASSLSGSYEQYF
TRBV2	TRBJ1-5	CASSDTRGYGQPQHF
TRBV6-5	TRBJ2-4	CASGYATGVKNIQYF
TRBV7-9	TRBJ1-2	CASSLPSGRGYTF
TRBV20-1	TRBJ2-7	CSASRDEAHEQYF
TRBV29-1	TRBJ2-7	CSVGRGQAFYEQYF
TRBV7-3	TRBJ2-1	CASSPQPISYNEQFF
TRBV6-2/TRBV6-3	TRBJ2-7	CASSPTVGGSYEQYF
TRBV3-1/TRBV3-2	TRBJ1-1	CASSQGVTANTEAFF
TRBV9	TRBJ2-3	CASSVPSSGGRGVTQYF
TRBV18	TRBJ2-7	CASSRNQGAGYEQYF
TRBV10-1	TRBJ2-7	CASSESGQGSHEQYF
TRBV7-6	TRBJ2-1	CASSSAPNPNNEQFF
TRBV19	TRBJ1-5	CASSLDRGVGNQPQHF
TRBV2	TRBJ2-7	CASSAAFRSNEQYF
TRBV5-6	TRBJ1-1	CASSLDLSGNYAF
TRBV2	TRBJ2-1	CASRTTSVNEQFF
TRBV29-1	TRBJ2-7	CSVVPQSGLYEQYF
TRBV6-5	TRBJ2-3	CASSYSYADTQYF
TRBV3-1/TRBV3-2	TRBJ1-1	CASSQDAGVTEAFF
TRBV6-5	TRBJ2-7	CASREGGGYYEQYF
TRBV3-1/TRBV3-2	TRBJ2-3	CASSQVLPGVDTQYF
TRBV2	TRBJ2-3	CASSGVFSTDTQYF
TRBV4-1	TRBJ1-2	CASSPPALNNYGYTF
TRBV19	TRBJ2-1	CASSVSPDYSYNEQFF
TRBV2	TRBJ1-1	CASGGQGAENTEAFF
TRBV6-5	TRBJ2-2	CASRNRASGELFF
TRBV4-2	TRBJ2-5	CASSPTSGGPQETQYF
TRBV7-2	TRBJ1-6	CASTTPGQANSPLHF
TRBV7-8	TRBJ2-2	CASSVKGSAGGNTGELFF
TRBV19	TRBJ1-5	CASRTSNQPQHF
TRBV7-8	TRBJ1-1	CASSLARFLREDGGTEAFF
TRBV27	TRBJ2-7	CASSHLREAFVYEQYF
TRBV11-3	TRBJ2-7	CASSYGRGGEQYF
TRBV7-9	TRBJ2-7	CASSLGGFAGEQYF
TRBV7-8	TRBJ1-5	CASRPDRGGNQPQHF